The clone carrying this TCR beta chain is a singleton in its sample. The data derive from a study of blood T cell repertoires in COVID-19. Study details: Samples came from the United States, Italy and Spain, spanning acute and convalescent COVID-19. The cDNA or gDNA used as material had been derived from T cells, B-cell-depleted T cells, or PBMCs.

As handled by the study authors: Researchers report that nucleated cell counts were estimated from reference gene primer amplification. Clones were read by immunoSEQ multiplex PCR, and TCRdb kept only the in-frame ones, dropping some. That table gives V, J and clone size, and the DNA gave D and trimming. The data show approximately 200,000 clones, about 85% seen once. The J segment lost 6 bases and the V segment lost 4 bases, leaving 5 bases of the junction unmatched. CDR3 length equals 15 residues. The germline CDR1 and CDR2 sequences are SNHLY and FYNNEI. Specimen: peripheral blood. This receptor was identified in a man aged 30-40 years with acute or convalescent COVID-19. This rearrangement joins TRBV2 to TRBJ2-1; 11 nucleotides match TRBD2. The CDR3 sequence: CASSGYSGRANEQFF. The CDR3 region has the DNA TGTGCCAGCAGTGGATATAGCGGGAGGGCCAATGAGCAGTTCTTC.